This T cell receptor (beta chain) was observed in a study of blood T cell repertoires in COVID-19. Study as a whole: PBMCs, B-cell-depleted T cells, or T cells were the source of the cDNA or gDNA that made up the material.

In germline, CDR1 is WSHSY, CDR2 SAAADI. The CDR3 totals 13 residues. Trimming stripped 6 bases from V and 0 bases from J, with 5 bases between. The data were produced by immunoSEQ multiplex PCR, yet TCRdb's version contains in-frame clones alone and is incomplete. In the table there are 70,000 to 95,000 clones, 85% of which are singletons. The sequence was collected from a man at least 80 years old with active or convalescent COVID-19. Source material: peripheral blood. The rearrangement joins TRBV10-2 to TRBJ1-4; D unclear. This chain's CDR3 is CASRGATNEKLFF. CDR3 coding DNA: TGCGCCAGCAGGGGCGCAACTAATGAAAAACTGTTTTTT.